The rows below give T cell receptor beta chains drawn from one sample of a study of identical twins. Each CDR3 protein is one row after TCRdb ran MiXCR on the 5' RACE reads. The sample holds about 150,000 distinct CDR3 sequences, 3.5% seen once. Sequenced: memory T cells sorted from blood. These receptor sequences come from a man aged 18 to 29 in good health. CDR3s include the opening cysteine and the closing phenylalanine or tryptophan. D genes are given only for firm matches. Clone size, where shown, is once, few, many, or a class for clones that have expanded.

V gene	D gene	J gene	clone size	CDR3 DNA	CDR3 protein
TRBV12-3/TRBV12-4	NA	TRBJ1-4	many	TGTGCCAGCAGTTTAAGGGGGACTAATGAAAAACTGTTTTTT	CASSLRGTNEKLFF
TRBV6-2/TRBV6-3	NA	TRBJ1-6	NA	TGTGCCAGCAGTTTCGGCCGAACCCATTCACCCCTCCACTTT	CASSFGRTHSPLHF
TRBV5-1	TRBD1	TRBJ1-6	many	TGCGCCAGCCACCCCGGACAGGAGGATTCACCCCTCCACTTT	CASHPGQEDSPLHF
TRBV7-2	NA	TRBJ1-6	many	TGTGCCAGCAGCCCCTCTACGGGTGGCATTTCACCCCTCCACTTT	CASSPSTGGISPLHF
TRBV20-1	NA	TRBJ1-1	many	TGCAGTGCTCCTCAGAGGGGCACTGAAGCTTTCTTT	CSAPQRGTEAFF
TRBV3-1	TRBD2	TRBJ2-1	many	TGTGCCAGCAGCCCGGGTGGGGGGAGGGCCCTCTTAGGGGAGCAGTTCTTC	CASSPGGGRALLGEQFF
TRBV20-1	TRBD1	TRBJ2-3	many	TGCAGTGCCGAACGCGGGACAGGGTGGGCAGATACGCAGTATTTT	CSAERGTGWADTQYF
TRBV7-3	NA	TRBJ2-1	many	TGTGCCAGCAGCCATTCGGGTAACTGGGCGACAAATGAGCAGTTCTTC	CASSHSGNWATNEQFF
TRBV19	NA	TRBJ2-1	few	TGTGCCAGTAGTATAGGACAGCCAGGAGGCAATGAGCAGTTCTTC	CASSIGQPGGNEQFF
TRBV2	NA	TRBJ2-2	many	TGTGCCTTTAAGGACAGTAGCACCGGGGAGCTGTTTTTT	CAFKDSSTGELFF
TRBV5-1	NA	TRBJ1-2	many	TGCGCCAGCAGCAGCGACGGGGGAAACTATGGCTACACCTTC	CASSSDGGNYGYTF
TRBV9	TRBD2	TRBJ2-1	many	TGTGCCAGCAGCCCTGGACTAGGCCCAAATGAGCAGTTCTTC	CASSPGLGPNEQFF
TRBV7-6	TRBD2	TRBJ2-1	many	TGTGCCAGCAGCTTAGGCGGGAGCGCCGCTCACAATGAGCAGTTCTTC	CASSLGGSAAHNEQFF
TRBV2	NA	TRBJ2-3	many	TGTGCCGCCGGGACGGCGGGAGATACGCAGTATTTT	CAAGTAGDTQYF
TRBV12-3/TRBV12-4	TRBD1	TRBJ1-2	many	TGTGCCAGCAGCACAAGTCACAGGGGAGTTTATGGCTACACCTTC	CASSTSHRGVYGYTF
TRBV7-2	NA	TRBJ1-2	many	TGTGCCAGCAGCTTAGCTAGCCAGGCGCGGCGCTATGGCTACACCTTC	CASSLASQARRYGYTF
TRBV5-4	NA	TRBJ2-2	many	TGTGCCAGCAGCTTGGGGGGCGGCCAGAGGAACACCGGGGAGCTGTTTTTT	CASSLGGGQRNTGELFF
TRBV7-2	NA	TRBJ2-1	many	TGTGCCAGCAGCTTAGGGGTCACAGGGTCATCCTACAATGAGCAGTTCTTC	CASSLGVTGSSYNEQFF
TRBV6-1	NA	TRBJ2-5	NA	TGTGCCAGCAGTGAACTGGGGAACCAAGAGACCCAGTACTTC	CASSELGNQETQYF
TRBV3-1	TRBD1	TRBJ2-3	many	TGTGCCAGCAGCCAAACACAGGGGGACAGAGATACGCAGTATTTT	CASSQTQGDRDTQYF
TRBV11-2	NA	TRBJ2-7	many	TGTGCCAGCAGATTTACCGGTTCCTACGAGCAGTACTTC	CASRFTGSYEQYF
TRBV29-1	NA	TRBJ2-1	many	TGCAGCGGTGGGGGGCATGAGCAGTTCTTC	CSGGGHEQFF
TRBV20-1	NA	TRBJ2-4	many	TGCAGTGCTAGAGGCGTAGAGGGGGGCGCGATAGCCAAAAACATTCAGTACTTC	CSARGVEGGAIAKNIQYF
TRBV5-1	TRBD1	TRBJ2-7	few	TGCGCCAGCGGGACAGGAGGGGGCGAGCAGTACTTC	CASGTGGGEQYF
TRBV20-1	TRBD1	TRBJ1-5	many	TGCAGTGCTTGGGACAGGGGATATCAGCCCCAGCATTTT	CSAWDRGYQPQHF
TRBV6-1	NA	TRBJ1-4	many	TGTGCCAGCCGTGCGGAACAGGCTGGGATTGGAAAACTGTTTTTT	CASRAEQAGIGKLFF
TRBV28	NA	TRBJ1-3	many	TGTGCCAGCAGTTTACGGCTCATGGGGAACACCATATATTTT	CASSLRLMGNTIYF
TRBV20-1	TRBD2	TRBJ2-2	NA	TGCAGTGCTAGGACTAGCGGGAACACCGGGGAGCTGTTTTTT	CSARTSGNTGELFF
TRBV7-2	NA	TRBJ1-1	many	TGTGCCAGCAGCTCCTGGGGAGACATGAACACTGAAGCTTTCTTT	CASSSWGDMNTEAFF
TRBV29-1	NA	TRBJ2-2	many	TGCAGCGTTGAAGGGACCTTGAACACCGGGGAGCTGTTTTTT	CSVEGTLNTGELFF
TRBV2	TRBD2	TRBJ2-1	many	TGTGCCAGCAGGCTCGGGACTAGCGGGAGGGGTGGAAATGAGCAGTTCTTC	CASRLGTSGRGGNEQFF
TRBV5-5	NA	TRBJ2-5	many	TGTGCCAGCAGCCGCGACTCCGCGTCGGGAGAGACCCAGTACTTC	CASSRDSASGETQYF
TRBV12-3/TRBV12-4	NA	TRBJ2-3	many	TGTGCCAGCAGTTTTGGCGCGGCGGCTACGCAGTATTTT	CASSFGAAATQYF
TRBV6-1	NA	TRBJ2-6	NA	TGTGCCAGCACCTTAGGGGCGAGCTCTGGGGCCAACGTCCTGACTTTC	CASTLGASSGANVLTF
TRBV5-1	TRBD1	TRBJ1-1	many	TGCGCCAGCAGCCTTGGGACAGGGATGAACACTGAAGCTTTCTTT	CASSLGTGMNTEAFF
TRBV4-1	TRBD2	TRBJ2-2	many	TGCGCCAGCAGCCAAGGAGAGCGGGACCCCGGGGAGCTGTTTTTT	CASSQGERDPGELFF
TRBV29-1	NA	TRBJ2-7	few	TGCAGCGTAGGGGGGGACTCCTACGAGCAGTACTTC	CSVGGDSYEQYF
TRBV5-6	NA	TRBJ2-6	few	TGTGCCAGCAGCCCACCATACGGGGGTTCTGGGGCCAACGTCCTGACTTTC	CASSPPYGGSGANVLTF
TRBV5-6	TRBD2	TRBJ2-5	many	TGTGCCAGCAGGCTCATAGCGGGAGGTAGAGAGACCCAGTACTTC	CASRLIAGGRETQYF
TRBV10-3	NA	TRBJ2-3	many	TGTGCCATCAGTGTACAGCGCACAGATACGCAGTATTTT	CAISVQRTDTQYF
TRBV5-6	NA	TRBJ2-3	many	TGTGCCAGCAGCTTGATGATTAGGACAGAACCAGATACGCAGTATTTT	CASSLMIRTEPDTQYF
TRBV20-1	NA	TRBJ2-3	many	TGCAGTGCTAGGGCAATCGTCGTTAAGCGGAACACAGATACGCAGTATTTT	CSARAIVVKRNTDTQYF
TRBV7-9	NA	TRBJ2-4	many	TGTGCCAGCAGCAGAGCCAAAAACATTCAGTACTTC	CASSRAKNIQYF
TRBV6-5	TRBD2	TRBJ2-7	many	TGTGCCAGCAGTTACAGTGCGCTAGCGGGCGGCGAGCAGTACTTC	CASSYSALAGGEQYF
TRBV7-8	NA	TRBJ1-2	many	TGTGCCAGCAGCTTAGAGGACACCCGGGGTGGCTACACCTTC	CASSLEDTRGGYTF
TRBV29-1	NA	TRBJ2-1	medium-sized	TGCAGCGTTGGAGAGGAGCCCCCCTACAATGAGCAGTTCTTC	CSVGEEPPYNEQFF
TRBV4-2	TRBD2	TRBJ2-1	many	TGTGCCAGCAGCCAAGCTAGCGGGAGGGCGTGGGTTTCTAATGAGCAGTTCTTC	CASSQASGRAWVSNEQFF
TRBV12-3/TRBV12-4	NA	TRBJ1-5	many	TGTGCCAGCAGGAGCCCCAATCAGCCCCAGCATTTT	CASRSPNQPQHF
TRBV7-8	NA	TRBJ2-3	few	TGTGCCAGCAGCCTAGGTGTCGCAGGCCCAGGGTCTGGTACGCAGTATTTT	CASSLGVAGPGSGTQYF
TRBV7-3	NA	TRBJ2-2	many	TGTGCCAGCAGCTTAACGTTCAGCTCGAACACCGGGGAGCTGTTTTTT	CASSLTFSSNTGELFF
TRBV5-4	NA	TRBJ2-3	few	TGTGCCAGCAGCTTGGAGGCCTCTAGCACAGATACGCAGTATTTT	CASSLEASSTDTQYF
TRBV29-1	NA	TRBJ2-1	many	TGCAGCGCCGTCCTGCCGAGACAGCATTCCCAAGGGGACCAGTTCTTC	CSAVLPRQHSQGDQFF
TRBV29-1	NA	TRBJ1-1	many	TGCAGCGCAAGGACAGACTTTTCTGGAGCTTTCTTT	CSARTDFSGAFF
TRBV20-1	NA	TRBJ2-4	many	TGCAGTGCTAGACGGACAGAGGCAGCCAAAAACATTCAGTACTTC	CSARRTEAAKNIQYF